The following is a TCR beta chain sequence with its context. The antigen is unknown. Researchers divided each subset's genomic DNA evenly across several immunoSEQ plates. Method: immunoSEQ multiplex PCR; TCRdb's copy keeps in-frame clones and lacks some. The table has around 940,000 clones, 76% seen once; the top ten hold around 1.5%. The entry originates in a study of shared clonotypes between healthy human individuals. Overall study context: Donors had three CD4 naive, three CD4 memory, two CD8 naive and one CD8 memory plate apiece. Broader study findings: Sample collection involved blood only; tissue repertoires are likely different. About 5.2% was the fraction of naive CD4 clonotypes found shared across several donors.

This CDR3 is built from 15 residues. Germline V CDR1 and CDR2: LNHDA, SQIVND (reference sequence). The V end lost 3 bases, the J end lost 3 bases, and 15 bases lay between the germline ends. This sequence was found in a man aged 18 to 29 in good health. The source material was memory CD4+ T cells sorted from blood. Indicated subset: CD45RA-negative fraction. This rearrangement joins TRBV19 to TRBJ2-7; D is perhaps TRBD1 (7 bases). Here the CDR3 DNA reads TGTGCCAGTAGTATGAGGAGGGGGCCGGGCTACGAGCAGTACTTC. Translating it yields CASSMRRGPGYEQYF.